One sample yielded the 5 T cell receptor beta chains listed below, sequenced in a study of T cell repertoires in ileal Crohn's disease. Assay used: immunoSEQ multiplex PCR; TCRdb lists only in-frame clones, some missing. The table lists 3,500 to 4,500 clones, about 72% of them singletons. The material sequenced was ileal tissue. The receptors were sampled from an adult with Crohn's disease.

V and J are TRBV7-2 and TRBJ2-2; D ambiguous. CDR1 and CDR2 (germline): SGHTA, FQGNSA. This CDR3 region has 12 residues. Trimming removed 6 bases at V and 7 bases at J, with 9 bases between. The CDR3 reads CASSLRIGELFF. The CDR3 bases are TGTGCCAGCAGTTTACGTATCGGGGAGCTGTTTTTT. Based on the CDR3 plus reference TRBV7-2 and TRBJ2-2, the full variable domain is GAGVSQSPSNKVTEKGKDVELRCDPISGHTALYWYRQSLGQGLEFLIYFQGNSAPDKSGLPSDRFSAERTGGSVSTLTIQRTQQEDSAVYLCASSLRIGELFFGEGSRLTVL.

The chain combines TRBV11-3 with TRBJ2-1; 11 nucleotides match TRBD1. Losses at the gene ends were 0 bases for V and 7 bases for J; bases not matched to a gene: 2. The CDR3 runs to 15 residues. Germline CDR1 is SGHNT and CDR2 is YENEEA. The CDR3 DNA follows: TGTGCCAGCAGCTTAGAGGGGACAGGGGGGAATGAGCAGTTCTTC. It is translated as CASSLEGTGGNEQFF.

This chain links TRBV5-4 with TRBJ1-6; D is unclear. CDR1 is SGHNT and CDR2 is YYREEE in the germline V gene (reference sequence). Trimming pared 5 bases from V and 7 bases from J, leaving 13 bases between. The CDR3 spans 14 residues. The DNA for the CDR3 is TGTGCCAGCAGACCGGAAAGGCGGAATTCACCCCTCCACTTT. Residues: CASRPERRNSPLHF.

The rearrangement joins TRBV18 to TRBJ1-5, with a weak D call TRBD1 (6 bases). The CDR3 consists of 13 residues. Germline values: CDR1 KGHSH, CDR2 LQKENI. The ends were cut back, 8 bases at V and 7 bases at J, with 15 bases in the middle. This chain's CDR3 is CASGGGALQPQHF. The CDR3, as DNA: TGTGCCAGCGGAGGGGGGGCTCTCCAGCCCCAGCATTTT.

The rearrangement uses TRBV4-2 and TRBJ1-2, with D possibly being TRBD1 (6 bases). The length of the CDR3 is 17 residues. V lost 0 bases, J lost 0 bases, and 14 bases lay in between. Germline V gives CDR1 LGHNA, CDR2 YNFKEQ. Here the CDR3 DNA reads TGTGCCAGCAGCCAAGACAAGGGGACAACTACTAACTATGGCTACACCTTC. Protein: CASSQDKGTTTNYGYTF.